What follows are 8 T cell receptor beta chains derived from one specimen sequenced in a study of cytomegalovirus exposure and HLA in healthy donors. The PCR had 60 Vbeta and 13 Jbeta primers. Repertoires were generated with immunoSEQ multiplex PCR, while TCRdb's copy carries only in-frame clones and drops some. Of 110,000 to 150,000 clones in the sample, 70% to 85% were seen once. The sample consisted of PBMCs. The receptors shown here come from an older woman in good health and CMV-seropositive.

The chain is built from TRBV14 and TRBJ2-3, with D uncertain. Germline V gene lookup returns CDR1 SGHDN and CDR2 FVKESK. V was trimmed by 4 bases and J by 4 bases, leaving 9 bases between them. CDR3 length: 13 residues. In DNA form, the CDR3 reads TGTGCCAGCAGCCCCCTAGACGCAGATACGCAGTATTTT. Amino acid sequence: CASSPLDADTQYF. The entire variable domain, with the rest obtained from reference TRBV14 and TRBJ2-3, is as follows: EAGVTQFPSHSVIEKGQTVTLRCDPISGHDNLYWYRRVMGKEIKFLLHFVKESKQDESGMPNNRFLAERTGGTYSTLKVQPAELEDSGVYFCASSPLDADTQYFGPGTRLTVL.

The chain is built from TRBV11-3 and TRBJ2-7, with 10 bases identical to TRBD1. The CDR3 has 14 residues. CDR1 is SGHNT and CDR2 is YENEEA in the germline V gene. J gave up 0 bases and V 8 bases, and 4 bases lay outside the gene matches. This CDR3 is CASGTGAISYEQYF. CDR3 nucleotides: TGTGCCAGCGGGACAGGGGCGATCTCCTACGAGCAGTACTTC.

The CDR3 reads CASSLNTADYGYTF. The CDR3 DNA is TGCGCCAGCAGCTTGAATACGGCGGACTATGGCTACACCTTC. The rearrangement links TRBV5-1 to TRBJ1-2; no clear D gene. V dropped 1 base and J dropped 3 bases, with 10 bases sitting between them. The CDR3 has 14 amino acids. Germline lookup yields CDR1 SGHRS and CDR2 YFSETQ.

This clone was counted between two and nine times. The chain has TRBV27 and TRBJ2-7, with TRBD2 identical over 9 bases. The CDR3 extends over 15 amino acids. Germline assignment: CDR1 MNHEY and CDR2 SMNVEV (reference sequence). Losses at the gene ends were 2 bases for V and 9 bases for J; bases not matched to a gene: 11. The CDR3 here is CASSLTSGRPLGQYF. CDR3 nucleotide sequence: TGTGCCAGCAGTTTAACTAGCGGGCGCCCGTTAGGGCAGTACTTC.

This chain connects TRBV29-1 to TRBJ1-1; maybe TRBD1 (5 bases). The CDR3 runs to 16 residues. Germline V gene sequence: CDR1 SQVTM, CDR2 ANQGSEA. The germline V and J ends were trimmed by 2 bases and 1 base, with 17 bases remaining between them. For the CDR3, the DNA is TGCAGCGTTGAAAGGAGGAGGGGCAGCTCGAACACTGAAGCTTTCTTT. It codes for CSVERRRGSSNTEAFF.

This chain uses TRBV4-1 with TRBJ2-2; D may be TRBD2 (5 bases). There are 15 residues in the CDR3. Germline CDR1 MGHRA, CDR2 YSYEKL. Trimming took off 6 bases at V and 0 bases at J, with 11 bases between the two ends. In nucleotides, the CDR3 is TGCGCCAGCAGTAATCCGGGATCGAACACCGGGGAGCTGTTTTTT. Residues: CASSNPGSNTGELFF.

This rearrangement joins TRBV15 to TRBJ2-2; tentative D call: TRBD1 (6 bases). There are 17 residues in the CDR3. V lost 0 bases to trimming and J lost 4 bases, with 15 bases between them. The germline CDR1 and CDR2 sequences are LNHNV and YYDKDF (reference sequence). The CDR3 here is CATSREEGARGTGELFF. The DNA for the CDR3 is TGTGCCACCAGCAGAGAGGAAGGGGCCAGGGGCACCGGGGAGCTGTTTTTT.

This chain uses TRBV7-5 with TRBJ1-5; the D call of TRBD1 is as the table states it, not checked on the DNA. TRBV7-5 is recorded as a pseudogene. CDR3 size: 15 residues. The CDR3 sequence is CARSSVDRVNQPQHF. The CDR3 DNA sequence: TGTGCCAGAAGCTCCGTGGACAGGGTCAATCAGCCCCAGCATTTT.